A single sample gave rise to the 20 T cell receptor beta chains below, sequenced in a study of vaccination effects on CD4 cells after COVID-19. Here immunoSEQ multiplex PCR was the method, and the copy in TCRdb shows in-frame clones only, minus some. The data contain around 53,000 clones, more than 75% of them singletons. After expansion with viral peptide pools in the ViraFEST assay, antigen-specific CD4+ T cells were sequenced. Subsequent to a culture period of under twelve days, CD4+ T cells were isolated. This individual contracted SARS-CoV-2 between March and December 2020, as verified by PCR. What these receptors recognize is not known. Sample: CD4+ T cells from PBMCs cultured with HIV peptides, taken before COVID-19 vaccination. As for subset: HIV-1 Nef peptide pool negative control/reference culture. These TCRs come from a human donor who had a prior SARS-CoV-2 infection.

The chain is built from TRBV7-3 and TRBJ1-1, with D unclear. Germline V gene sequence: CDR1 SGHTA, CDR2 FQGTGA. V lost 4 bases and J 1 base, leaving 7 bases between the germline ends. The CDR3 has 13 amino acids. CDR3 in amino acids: CASSSEGNTEAFF. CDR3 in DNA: TGTGCCAGCAGCTCTGAGGGGAACACTGAAGCTTTCTTT.

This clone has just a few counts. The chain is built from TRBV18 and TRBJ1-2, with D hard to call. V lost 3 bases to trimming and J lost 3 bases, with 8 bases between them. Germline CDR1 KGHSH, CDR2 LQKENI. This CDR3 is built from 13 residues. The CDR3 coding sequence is TGTGCCAGCTCACCGGACGGGGACTATGGCTACACCTTC. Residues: CASSPDGDYGYTF.

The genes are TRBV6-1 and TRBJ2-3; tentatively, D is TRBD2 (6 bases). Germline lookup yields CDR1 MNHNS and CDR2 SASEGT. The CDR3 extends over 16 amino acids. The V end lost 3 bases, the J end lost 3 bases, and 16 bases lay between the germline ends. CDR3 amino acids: CASSDGLTKRTDTQYF. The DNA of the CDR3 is TGTGCCAGCAGTGACGGACTAACAAAACGTACAGATACGCAGTATTTT.

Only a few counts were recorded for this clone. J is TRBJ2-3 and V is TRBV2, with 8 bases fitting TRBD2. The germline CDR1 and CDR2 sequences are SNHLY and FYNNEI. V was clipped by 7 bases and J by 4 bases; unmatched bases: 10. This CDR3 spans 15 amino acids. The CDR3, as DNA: TGTGCCAGCATTCCTACCAGCGGGGGATCAGATACGCAGTATTTT. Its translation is CASIPTSGGSDTQYF.

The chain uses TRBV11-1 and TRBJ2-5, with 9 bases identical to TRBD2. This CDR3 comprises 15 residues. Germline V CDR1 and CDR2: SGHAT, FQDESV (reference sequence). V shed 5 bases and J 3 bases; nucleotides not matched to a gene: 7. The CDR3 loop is CASSIYSGSEETQYF. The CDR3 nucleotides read TGTGCCAGCAGCATATATAGCGGGAGCGAAGAGACCCAGTACTTC.

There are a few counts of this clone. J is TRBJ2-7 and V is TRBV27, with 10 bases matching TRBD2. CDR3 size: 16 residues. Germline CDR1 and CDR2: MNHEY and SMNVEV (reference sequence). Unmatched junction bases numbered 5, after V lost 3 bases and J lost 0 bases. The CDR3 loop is CASSLNRLAGSYEQYF. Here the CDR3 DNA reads TGTGCCAGCAGTTTGAATAGACTAGCGGGCTCCTACGAGCAGTACTTC.

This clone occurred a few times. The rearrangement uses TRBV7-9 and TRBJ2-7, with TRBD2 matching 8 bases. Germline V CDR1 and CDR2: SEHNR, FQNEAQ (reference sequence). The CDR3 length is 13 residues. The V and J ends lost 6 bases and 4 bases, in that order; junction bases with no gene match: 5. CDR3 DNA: TGTGCCAGCAGATATAGCGGGGATTACGAGCAGTACTTC. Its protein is CASRYSGDYEQYF.

CDR3 region: CASTRGKDYGYTF. The CDR3 region has the DNA TGTGCCAGTACACGGGGGAAAGACTATGGCTACACCTTC. The chain couples TRBV12-3 or TRBV12-4 to TRBJ1-2, with D possibly TRBD1 on 5 matching bases. CDR3 length: 13 amino acids. The ends were cut back, 9 bases at V and 3 bases at J, with 14 bases in the middle.

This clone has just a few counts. The CDR3 is CASSHGDRDTGELFF. In DNA form, the CDR3 reads TGCGCCAGCAGCCATGGTGACAGGGACACCGGGGAGCTGTTTTTT. The V call is TRBV4-3, the J call TRBJ2-2; TRBD1 aligns across 7 bases. V dropped 3 bases and J dropped 3; count of bases not matched to a gene: 4. The CDR3 sequence is 15 residues long. Germline V gene lookup returns CDR1 LGHNA and CDR2 YSLEER.

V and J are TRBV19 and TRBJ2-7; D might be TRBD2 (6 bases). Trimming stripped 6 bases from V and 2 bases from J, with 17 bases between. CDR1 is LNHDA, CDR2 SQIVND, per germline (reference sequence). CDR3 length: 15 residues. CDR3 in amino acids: CASRDSGASTYEQYF. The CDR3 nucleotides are TGTGCCAGTAGGGACTCGGGAGCCTCAACCTACGAGCAGTACTTC.

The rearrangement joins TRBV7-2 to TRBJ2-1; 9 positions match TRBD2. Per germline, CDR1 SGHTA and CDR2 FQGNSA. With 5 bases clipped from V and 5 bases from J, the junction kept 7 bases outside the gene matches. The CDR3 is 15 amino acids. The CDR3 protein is CASSVNSGGNNEQFF. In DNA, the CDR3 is TGTGCCAGCAGCGTAAATAGCGGGGGTAACAATGAGCAGTTCTTC.

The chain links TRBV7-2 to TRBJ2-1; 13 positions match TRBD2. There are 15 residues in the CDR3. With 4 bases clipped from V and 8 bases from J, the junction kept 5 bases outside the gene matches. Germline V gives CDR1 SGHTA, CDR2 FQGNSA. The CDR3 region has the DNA TGTGCCAGCAGCTCCGGGACTAGCGGGAACGATGAGCAGTTCTTC. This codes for CASSSGTSGNDEQFF. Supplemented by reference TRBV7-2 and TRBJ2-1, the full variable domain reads GAGVSQSPSNKVTEKGKDVELRCDPISGHTALYWYRQSLGQGLEFLIYFQGNSAPDKSGLPSDRFSAERTGGSVSTLTIQRTQQEDSAVYLCASSSGTSGNDEQFFGPGTRLTVL.

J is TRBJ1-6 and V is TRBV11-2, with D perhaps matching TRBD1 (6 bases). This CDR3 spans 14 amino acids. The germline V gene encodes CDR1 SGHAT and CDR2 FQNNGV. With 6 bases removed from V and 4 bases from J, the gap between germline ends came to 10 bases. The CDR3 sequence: CASSGDKYNSPLHF. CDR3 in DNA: TGTGCCAGCAGTGGGGACAAATATAATTCACCCCTCCACTTT. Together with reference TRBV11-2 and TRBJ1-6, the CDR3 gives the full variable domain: EAGVAQSPRYKIIEKRQSVAFWCNPISGHATLYWYQQILGQGPKLLIQFQNNGVVDDSQLPKDRFSAERLKGVDSTLKIQPAKLEDSAVYLCASSGDKYNSPLHFGNGTRLTVT.

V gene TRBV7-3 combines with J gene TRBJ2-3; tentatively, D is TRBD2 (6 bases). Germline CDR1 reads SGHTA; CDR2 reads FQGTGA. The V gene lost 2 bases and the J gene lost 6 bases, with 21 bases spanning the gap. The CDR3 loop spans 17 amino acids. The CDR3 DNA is TGTGCCAGCAGCTTACTACCCAGGGCGGGGTTAAAGGATACGCAGTATTTT. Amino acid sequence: CASSLLPRAGLKDTQYF. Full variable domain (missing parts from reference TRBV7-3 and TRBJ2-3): GAGVSQTPSNKVTEKGKYVELRCDPISGHTALYWYRQSLGQGPEFLIYFQGTGAADDSGLPNDRFFAVRPEGSVSTLKIQRTERGDSAVYLCASSLLPRAGLKDTQYFGPGTRLTVL.

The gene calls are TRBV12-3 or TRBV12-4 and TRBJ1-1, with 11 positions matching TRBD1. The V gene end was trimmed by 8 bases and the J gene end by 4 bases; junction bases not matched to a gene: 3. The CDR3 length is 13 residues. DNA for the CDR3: TGTGCCAGCGCCGGGACAGGGGGCACTGAAGCTTTCTTT. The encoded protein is CASAGTGGTEAFF.

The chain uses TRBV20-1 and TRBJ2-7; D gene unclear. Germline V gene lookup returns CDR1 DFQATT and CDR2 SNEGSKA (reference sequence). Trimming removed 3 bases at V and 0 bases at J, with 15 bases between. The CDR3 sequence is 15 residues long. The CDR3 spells CSASGIKAFSYEQYF. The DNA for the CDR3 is TGCAGTGCTAGTGGGATAAAGGCATTCTCCTACGAGCAGTACTTC.

CDR3 sequence reads: CASSDEDSEAFF. CDR3 nucleotides: TGTGCCAGCAGTGACGAGGACAGTGAAGCTTTCTTT. The chain couples TRBV2 to TRBJ1-1, with D possibly TRBD1 on 6 matching bases. The germline V and J ends were trimmed by 3 bases and 7 bases, with 9 bases remaining between them. The V gene's germline CDR1 is SNHLY and CDR2 FYNNEI. The CDR3 is 12 residues long.

Here the CDR3 reads CASSRGLADQETQYF. The CDR3 DNA reads TGCGCCAGCAGCCGAGGACTAGCGGACCAAGAGACCCAGTACTTC. The rearrangement links TRBV5-1 to TRBJ2-5; 10 nucleotides line up with TRBD2. From germline, CDR1 is SGHRS and CDR2 YFSETQ. This CDR3 contains 15 residues. V shed 4 bases and J 0 bases; nucleotides not matched to a gene: 3.

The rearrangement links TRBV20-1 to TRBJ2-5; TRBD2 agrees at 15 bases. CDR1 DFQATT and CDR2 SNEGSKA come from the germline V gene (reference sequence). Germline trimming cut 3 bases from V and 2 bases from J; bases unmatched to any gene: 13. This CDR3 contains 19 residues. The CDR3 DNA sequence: TGCAGTGCTAGTGTCGCCCCGGGACTAGCGGGAGGAGGTCAAGAGACCCAGTACTTC. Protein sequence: CSASVAPGLAGGGQETQYF.

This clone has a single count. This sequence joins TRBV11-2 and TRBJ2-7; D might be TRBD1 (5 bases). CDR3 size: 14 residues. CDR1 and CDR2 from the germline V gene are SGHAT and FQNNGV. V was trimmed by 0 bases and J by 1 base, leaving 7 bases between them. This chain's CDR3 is CASSLDRVSYEQYF. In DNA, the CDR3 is TGTGCCAGCAGCTTAGACAGGGTTTCCTACGAGCAGTACTTC.